Here is one T cell receptor (beta chain) with its context. This sample stems from a study of blood T cell repertoires in COVID-19. Study at large: The analysed material was cDNA or gDNA that came from T cells, B-cell-depleted T cells, or PBMCs.

From germline, CDR1 is SGHAT and CDR2 FQNNGV. The V end lost 1 base, the J end lost 4 bases, and 10 bases lay between the germline ends. The CDR3 covers 14 residues. In the original workflow: Amplified reference gene primers provided the basis for estimating nucleated cell counts. The method was immunoSEQ multiplex PCR; TCRdb's version includes in-frame clones alone and lacks a portion of them. The V and J calls and clone size are taken from that table; D and trimming were inferred from the DNA. This sample has about 82,000 clones, with 83% found just once. The sequencing input was peripheral blood. V usage is TRBV11-2 and J usage is TRBJ1-2; D is possibly TRBD1 (5 bases). The receptor was derived from a woman aged 60-70 years with acute or convalescent COVID-19. CDR3 protein: CASSLVSGFYGYTF. CDR3 bases: TGTGCCAGCAGCTTAGTTTCAGGGTTCTATGGCTACACCTTC. Full variable domain (rest looked up from reference TRBV11-2 and TRBJ1-2): EAGVAQSPRYKIIEKRQSVAFWCNPISGHATLYWYQQILGQGPKLLIQFQNNGVVDDSQLPKDRFSAERLKGVDSTLKIQPAKLEDSAVYLCASSLVSGFYGYTFGSGTRLTVV.